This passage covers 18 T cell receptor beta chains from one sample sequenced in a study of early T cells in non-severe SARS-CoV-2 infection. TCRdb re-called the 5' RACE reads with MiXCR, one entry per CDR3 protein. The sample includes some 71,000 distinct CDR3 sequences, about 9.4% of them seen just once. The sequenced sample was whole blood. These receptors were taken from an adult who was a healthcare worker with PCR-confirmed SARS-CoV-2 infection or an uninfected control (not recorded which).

The CDR3 region is CASAITDTQYF. CDR3 nucleotides: TGTGCCAGCGCGATCACAGATACGCAGTATTTT. The chain uses TRBV14 and TRBJ2-3; D remains unclear. CDR3 length: 11 residues. V was trimmed by 8 bases and J by 2 bases, leaving 5 bases between them. CDR1 SGHDN and CDR2 FVKESK come from the germline V gene.

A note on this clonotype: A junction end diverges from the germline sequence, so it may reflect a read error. CDR3 DNA sequence: TGTGCCAGCAGCGTAAGCGGGACCCCGAACGCTGAAGCTTTCTTT. Encoded protein: CASSVSGTPNAEAFF. The gene calls are TRBV9 and TRBJ1-1, with D maybe TRBD1 (5 bases). CDR3 length: 15 amino acids. Germline CDR1 is SGDLS and CDR2 is YYNGEE.

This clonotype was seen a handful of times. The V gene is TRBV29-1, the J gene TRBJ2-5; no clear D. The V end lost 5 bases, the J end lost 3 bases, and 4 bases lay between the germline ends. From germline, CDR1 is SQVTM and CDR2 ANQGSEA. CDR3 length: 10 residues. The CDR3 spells CSVYEETQYF. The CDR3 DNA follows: TGCAGCGTTTATGAAGAGACCCAGTACTTC.

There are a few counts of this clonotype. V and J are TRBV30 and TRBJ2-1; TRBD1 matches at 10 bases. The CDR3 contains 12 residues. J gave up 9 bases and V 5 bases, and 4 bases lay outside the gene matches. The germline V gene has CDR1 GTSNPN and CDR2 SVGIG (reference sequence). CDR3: CAWGTGDGEQFF. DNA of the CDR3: TGTGCCTGGGGGACAGGGGATGGTGAGCAGTTCTTC.

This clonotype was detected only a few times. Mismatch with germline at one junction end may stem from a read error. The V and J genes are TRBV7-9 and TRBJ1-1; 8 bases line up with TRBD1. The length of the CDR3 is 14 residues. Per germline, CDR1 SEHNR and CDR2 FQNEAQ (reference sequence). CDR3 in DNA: TGTGCCAGCAGCTTCGGGACAGGTTGGACTGAAGTTTTCTTT. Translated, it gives CASSFGTGWTEVFF.

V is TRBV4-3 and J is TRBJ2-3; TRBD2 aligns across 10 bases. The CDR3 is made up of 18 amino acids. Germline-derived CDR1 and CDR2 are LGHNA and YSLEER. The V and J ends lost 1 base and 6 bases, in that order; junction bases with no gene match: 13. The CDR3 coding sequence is TGCGCCAGCAGCCAAGGTCTAGCGGGAGTCGGTTGGGAGGATACGCAGTATTTT. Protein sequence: CASSQGLAGVGWEDTQYF.

The CDR3 protein is CASSSHRGSYNEQFF. The CDR3 region has the DNA TGTGCCAGCAGTTCTCACAGGGGTTCCTACAATGAGCAGTTCTTC. This rearrangement joins TRBV27 to TRBJ2-1, with 7 bases aligning to TRBD1. V shed 4 bases, J shed 1 base, and the junction held 4 bases outside the gene matches. The CDR3 has 15 residues. Germline CDR1 MNHEY, CDR2 SMNVEV (reference sequence).

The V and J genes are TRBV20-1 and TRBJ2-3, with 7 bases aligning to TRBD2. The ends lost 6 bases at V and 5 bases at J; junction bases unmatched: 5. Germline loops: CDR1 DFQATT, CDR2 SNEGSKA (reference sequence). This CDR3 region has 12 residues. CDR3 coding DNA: TGCAGTGCGGGGGGGAATGGAGATACGCAGTATTTT. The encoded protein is CSAGGNGDTQYF.

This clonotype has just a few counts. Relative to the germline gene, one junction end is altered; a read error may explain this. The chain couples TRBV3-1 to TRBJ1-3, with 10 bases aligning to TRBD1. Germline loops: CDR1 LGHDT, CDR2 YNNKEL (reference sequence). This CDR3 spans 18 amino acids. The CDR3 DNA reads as TGTGCCAGCACCCAAGAAGGGACAGGGGTTATCTCTGGAAACACCATATATTTT. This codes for CASTQEGTGVISGNTIYF.

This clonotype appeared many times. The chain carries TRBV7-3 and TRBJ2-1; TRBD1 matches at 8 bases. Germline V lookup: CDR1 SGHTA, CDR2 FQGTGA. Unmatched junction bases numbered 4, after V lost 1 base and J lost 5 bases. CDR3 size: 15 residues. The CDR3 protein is CASSLRPRGHNEQFF. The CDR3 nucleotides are TGTGCCAGCAGCTTAAGGCCCAGGGGGCACAATGAGCAGTTCTTC.

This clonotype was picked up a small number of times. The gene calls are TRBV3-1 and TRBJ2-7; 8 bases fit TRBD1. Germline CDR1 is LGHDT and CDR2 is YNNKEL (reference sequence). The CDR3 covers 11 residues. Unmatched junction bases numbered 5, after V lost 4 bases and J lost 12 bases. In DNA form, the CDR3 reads TGTGCCAGCAGCCTAGGACAGGGAATGTACTTC. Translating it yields CASSLGQGMYF.

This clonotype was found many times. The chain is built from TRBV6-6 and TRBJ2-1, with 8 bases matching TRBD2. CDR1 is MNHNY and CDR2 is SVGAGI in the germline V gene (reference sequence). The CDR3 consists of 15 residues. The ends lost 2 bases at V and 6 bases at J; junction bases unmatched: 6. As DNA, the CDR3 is TGTGCCAGCAGTTACCCGGGGGGGGCCTCCAATGAGCAGTTCTTC. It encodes CASSYPGGASNEQFF.

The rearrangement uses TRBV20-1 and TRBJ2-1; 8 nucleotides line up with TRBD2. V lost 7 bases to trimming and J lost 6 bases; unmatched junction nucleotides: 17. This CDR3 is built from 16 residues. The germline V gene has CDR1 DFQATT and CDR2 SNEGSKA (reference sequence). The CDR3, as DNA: TGCAGTGTAGCACTATTTAGCGGGGCTAAGATCAATGAGCAGTTCTTC. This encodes CSVALFSGAKINEQFF.

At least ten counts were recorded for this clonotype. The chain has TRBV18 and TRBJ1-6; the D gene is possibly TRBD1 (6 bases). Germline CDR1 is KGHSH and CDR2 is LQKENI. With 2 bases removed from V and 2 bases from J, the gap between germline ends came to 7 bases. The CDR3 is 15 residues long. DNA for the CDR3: TGTGCCAGCTCACCAGGGGACACCTATAATTCACCCCTCCACTTT. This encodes CASSPGDTYNSPLHF.

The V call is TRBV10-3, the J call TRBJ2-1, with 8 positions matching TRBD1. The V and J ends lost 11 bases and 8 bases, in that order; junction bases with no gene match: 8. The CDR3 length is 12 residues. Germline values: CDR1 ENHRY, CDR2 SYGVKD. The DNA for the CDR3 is TGTGCCTTAGGACAGGGTTACGATGAGCAGTTCTTC. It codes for CALGQGYDEQFF.

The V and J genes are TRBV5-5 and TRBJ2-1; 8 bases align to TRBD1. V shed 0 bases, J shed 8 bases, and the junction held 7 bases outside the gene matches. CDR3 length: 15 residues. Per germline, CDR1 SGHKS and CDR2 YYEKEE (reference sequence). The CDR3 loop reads CASSLGTGLLDEQFF. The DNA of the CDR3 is TGTGCCAGCAGCTTGGGGACAGGGTTGCTGGATGAGCAGTTCTTC.

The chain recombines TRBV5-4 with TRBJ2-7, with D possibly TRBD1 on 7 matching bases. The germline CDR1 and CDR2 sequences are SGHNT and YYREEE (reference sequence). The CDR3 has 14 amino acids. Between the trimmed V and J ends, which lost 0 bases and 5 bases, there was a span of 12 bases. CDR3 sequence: CASSLDRGGNEQYF. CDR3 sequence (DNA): TGTGCCAGCAGCTTGGACAGGGGAGGCAACGAGCAGTACTTC.

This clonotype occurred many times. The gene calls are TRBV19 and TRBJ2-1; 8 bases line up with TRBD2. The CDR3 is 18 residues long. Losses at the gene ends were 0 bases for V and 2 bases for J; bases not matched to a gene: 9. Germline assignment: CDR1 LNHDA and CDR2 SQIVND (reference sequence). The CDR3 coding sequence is TGTGCCAGTAGTATAGATGTGGCTAGCGGGTCGACCTACAATGAGCAGTTCTTC. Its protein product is CASSIDVASGSTYNEQFF.